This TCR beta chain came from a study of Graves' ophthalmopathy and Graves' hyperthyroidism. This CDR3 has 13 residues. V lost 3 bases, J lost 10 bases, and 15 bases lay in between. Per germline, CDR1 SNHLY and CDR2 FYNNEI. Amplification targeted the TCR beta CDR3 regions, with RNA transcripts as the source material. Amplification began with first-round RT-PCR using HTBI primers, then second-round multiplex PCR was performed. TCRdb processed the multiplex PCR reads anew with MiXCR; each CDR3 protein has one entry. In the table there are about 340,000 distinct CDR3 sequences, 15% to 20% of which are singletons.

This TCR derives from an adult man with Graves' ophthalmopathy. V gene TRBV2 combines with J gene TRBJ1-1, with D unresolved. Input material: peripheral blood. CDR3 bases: TGTGCCAGCAGTGAGTTGCGGCAGACCGGAGCTTTCTTT. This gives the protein CASSELRQTGAFF. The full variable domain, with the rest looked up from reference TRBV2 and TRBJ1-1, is EPEVTQTPSHQVTQMGQEVILRCVPISNHLYFYWYRQILGQKVEFLVSFYNNEISEKSEIFDDQFSVERPDGSNFTLKIRSTKLEDSAMYFCASSELRQTGAFFGQGTRLTVV.